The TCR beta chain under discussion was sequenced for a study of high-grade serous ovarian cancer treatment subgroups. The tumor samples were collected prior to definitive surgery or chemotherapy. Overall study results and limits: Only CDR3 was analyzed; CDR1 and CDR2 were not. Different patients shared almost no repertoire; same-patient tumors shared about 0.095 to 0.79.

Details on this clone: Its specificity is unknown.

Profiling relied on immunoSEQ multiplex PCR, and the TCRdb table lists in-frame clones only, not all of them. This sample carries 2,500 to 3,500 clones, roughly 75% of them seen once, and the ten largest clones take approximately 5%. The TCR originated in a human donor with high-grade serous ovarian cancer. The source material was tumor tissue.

The CDR3 bases are TGTGCCAGCACTGACCCTCCACGGGGCTACACCTTC. It specifies CASTDPPRGYTF. The chain couples TRBV6-1 to TRBJ1-2; D not certain. Looked up from germline, CDR1 is MNHNS and CDR2 is SASEGT. The CDR3 sequence is 12 residues long. Trimming pared 7 bases from V and 8 bases from J, leaving 14 bases between.